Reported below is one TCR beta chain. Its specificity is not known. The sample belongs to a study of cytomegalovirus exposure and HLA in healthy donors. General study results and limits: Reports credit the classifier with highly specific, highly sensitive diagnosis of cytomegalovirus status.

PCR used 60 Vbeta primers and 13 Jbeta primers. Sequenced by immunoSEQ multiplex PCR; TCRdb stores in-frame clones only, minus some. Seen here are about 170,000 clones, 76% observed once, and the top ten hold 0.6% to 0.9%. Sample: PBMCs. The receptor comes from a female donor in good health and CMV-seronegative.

The CDR3 nucleotides are TGTGCCAGCAGCTCCCGGCCGGGGGGGAGAGGAAACACCATATATTTT. Translated: CASSSRPGGRGNTIYF. This chain links TRBV7-8 with TRBJ1-3; possibly TRBD1 for D (5 bases). V lost 4 bases to trimming and J lost 4 bases, with 17 bases between them. The length of the CDR3 is 16 residues. The germline CDR1 and CDR2 sequences are SGHVS and FQNEAQ.